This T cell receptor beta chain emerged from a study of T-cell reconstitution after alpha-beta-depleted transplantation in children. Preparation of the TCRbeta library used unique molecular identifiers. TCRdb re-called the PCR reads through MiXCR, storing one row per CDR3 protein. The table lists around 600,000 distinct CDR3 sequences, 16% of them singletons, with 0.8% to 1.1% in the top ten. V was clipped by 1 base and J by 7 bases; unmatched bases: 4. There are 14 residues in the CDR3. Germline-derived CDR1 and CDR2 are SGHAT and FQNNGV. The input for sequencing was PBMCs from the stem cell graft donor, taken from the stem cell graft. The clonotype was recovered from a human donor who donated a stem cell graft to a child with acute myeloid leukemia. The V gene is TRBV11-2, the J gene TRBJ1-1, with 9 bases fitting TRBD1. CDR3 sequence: CASSLGTGADEAFF. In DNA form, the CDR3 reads TGTGCCAGCAGCTTAGGGACAGGGGCGGATGAAGCTTTCTTT.